This T cell receptor (beta chain) stems from a study of T cell clones after liver transplantation. Study-wide points: Circulating graft-donor-reactive CD4 TCRbeta sequences fell significantly post-transplant in most of the 8 subjects.

As regards this clone: Its cognate antigen is unknown.

This CDR3 region has 15 residues. CDR1 and CDR2 (germline): MNHEY, SMNVEV (reference sequence). The junction had 5 bases not matched to a gene; V was cut back by 5 bases and J by 3 bases. TCRdb's copy holds only in-frame clones and misses some; the assay was immunoSEQ multiplex PCR. The data contain around 120,000 clones, about nine tenths of them singletons. The material was CD4+ T cells from blood, obtained 12 months after liver transplant. This rearrangement joins TRBV27 to TRBJ2-3; TRBD2 agrees at 10 bases. This receptor was taken from a human patient who received a liver transplant. The graft donor may have contributed some T cells. The CDR3 sequence: CASSILAGPTDTQYF. DNA for the CDR3: TGTGCCAGCAGTATACTAGCGGGACCAACAGATACGCAGTATTTT.